This note documents a single T cell receptor beta chain sequence. The target antigen is unknown. The germline gives CDR1 SGDLS, CDR2 YYNGEE. After removal of 0 bases from V and 3 bases from J, the junction contained 1 base not matched to a gene. The CDR3 consists of 15 residues. The data are from a study of cytomegalovirus exposure and HLA in healthy donors. Study conclusions and caveats: A later analysis found common viral pathogens apparently linked to several of the most significant clusters. A later analysis revealed that TCR association rates differed between HLA loci, peaking at DRB1 and bottoming out at HLA-C. A prior analysis recorded that most TCR beta V segments were productive about 87% or about 30% of the time.

PCR used 60 Vbeta primers and 13 Jbeta primers. In the original workflow: It was a later analysis that counted some 80 million unique TCR beta chains, of which about 10 million were shared. Libraries were prepared by immunoSEQ multiplex PCR; TCRdb keeps only in-frame clonotypes and omits some of them. That table furnishes V, J and clone size, whereas the DNA furnished D and trimming. The sample lists 150,000 to 200,000 clones, 60% to 80% occurring once. Sequencing was performed on PBMCs. This clonotype originated in a man aged 40-49 years in good health and CMV-seropositive. V and J are TRBV9 and TRBJ2-2, with 8 bases identical to TRBD2. The CDR3 sequence is CASSVAGGYTGELFF. The CDR3 DNA reads as TGTGCCAGCAGCGTAGCGGGAGGGTACACCGGGGAGCTGTTTTTT.